The next 12 T cell receptor beta chains were all read from a single sample in a study of circulating and synovial CD4+ cells in juvenile arthritis. The method was immunoSEQ multiplex PCR; TCRdb's version includes in-frame clones alone and lacks a portion of them. The sample shows fewer than 40,000 clones, roughly 95% of them seen only once. Sample: CD4+ T cells from blood. Every receptor here comes from a human donor with juvenile idiopathic arthritis.

The chain is built from TRBV27 and TRBJ1-6, with 9 bases aligning to TRBD1. V shed 2 bases and J 6 bases; nucleotides not matched to a gene: 14. Looked up from germline, CDR1 is MNHEY and CDR2 is SMNVEV (reference sequence). The CDR3 is 19 amino acids. CDR3 in amino acids: CASSLVGQGFHISNSPLHF. CDR3 DNA: TGTGCCAGCAGTTTAGTTGGACAGGGGTTTCATATTAGTAATTCACCCCTCCACTTT.

V and J are TRBV6-5 and TRBJ2-1; D possibly corresponds to TRBD1 (6 bases). The CDR3 totals 11 residues. Germline CDR1 and CDR2: MNHEY and SVGAGI. The ends were cut back, 10 bases at V and 5 bases at J, with 9 bases in the middle. The CDR3 is CATDRNNEQFF. In DNA, the CDR3 is TGTGCCACCGACAGGAACAATGAGCAGTTCTTC.

The V and J genes are TRBV5-8 and TRBJ1-5, with a possible D match to TRBD1 (5 bases). With 2 bases removed from V and 3 bases from J, the gap between germline ends came to 9 bases. The germline CDR1 and CDR2 sequences are SGHTS and YDEGEE. This CDR3 has 14 residues. CDR3 in amino acids: CASSFAGNNQPQHF. The CDR3 nucleotides read TGTGCCAGCAGCTTTGCAGGGAACAATCAGCCCCAGCATTTT.

V and J are TRBV30 and TRBJ1-1; 7 positions match TRBD1. CDR3 size: 12 residues. V shed 4 bases, J shed 2 bases, and the junction held 1 base outside the gene matches. The germline CDR1 and CDR2 sequences are GTSNPN and SVGIG (reference sequence). CDR3 nucleotides: TGTGCCTGGAAGGGGGCCAACACTGAAGCTTTCTTT. Translating gives CAWKGANTEAFF. Looking up the rest from reference TRBV30 and TRBJ1-1 gives the full variable domain: SQTIHQWPATLVQPVGSPLSLECTVEGTSNPNLYWYRQAAGRGLQLLFYSVGIGQISSEVPQNLSASRPQDRQFILSSKKLLLSDSGFYLCAWKGANTEAFFGQGTRLTVV.

The chain carries TRBV7-9 and TRBJ2-5, with a weak D call TRBD1 (6 bases). Trimming took off 4 bases at V and 3 bases at J, with 6 bases between the two ends. The CDR3 is 12 residues long. Germline lookup yields CDR1 SEHNR and CDR2 FQNEAQ (reference sequence). CDR3 amino acids: CASSWTEETQYF. For the CDR3, the DNA is TGTGCCAGCAGCTGGACAGAAGAGACCCAGTACTTC.

In nucleotides, the CDR3 is TGCAGCGTTGTGTTCCTAGGCACAGATACGCAGTATTTT. Its protein product is CSVVFLGTDTQYF. J is TRBJ2-3 and V is TRBV29-1; D uncertain. V was trimmed by 4 bases and J by 1 base, leaving 9 bases between them. Germline values: CDR1 SQVTM, CDR2 ANQGSEA. This CDR3 contains 13 residues.

Notes on this clone: Germline is not matched at one junction end, which may reflect a read error. The chain recombines TRBV7-7 with TRBJ2-1; 8 bases agree with TRBD2. Germline V CDR1 and CDR2: SSHAT, FNYEAQ (reference sequence). CDR3 length equals 15 residues. The CDR3 DNA sequence: TGTGCTAGCAGCTTGGGGGGACTAGGCGGCAATGAGCAGTTCTTC. It yields the protein CASSLGGLGGNEQFF.

V usage is TRBV4-2 and J usage is TRBJ1-2, with 8 positions matching TRBD1. CDR1 is LGHNA, CDR2 YNFKEQ, per germline. This CDR3 has 15 residues. V lost 0 bases and J lost 9; bases outside the gene matches: 9. CDR3 sequence (DNA): TGTGCCAGCAGCCAAGAGGGATCAGGGGGCGATAGCTACACCTTC. This codes for CASSQEGSGGDSYTF.

The V and J genes are TRBV6-4 and TRBJ2-1; TRBD2 is a possible D gene (6 bases). Per the germline V gene, CDR1 is MRHNA and CDR2 is SNTAGT. Between the trimmed V and J ends, which lost 4 bases and 9 bases, there was a span of 13 bases. The CDR3 sequence is 13 residues long. DNA for the CDR3: TGTGCCAGCAGTGGTAAAAGGGGACTTGAGCAGTTCTTC. Protein product: CASSGKRGLEQFF.

DNA of the CDR3: TGCGCCAGCAGCTTGTTCGACAGGGGTAGCACAGATACGCAGTATTTT. This codes for CASSLFDRGSTDTQYF. V usage is TRBV5-1 and J usage is TRBJ2-3; TRBD1 matches at 8 bases. The ends lost 1 base at V and 0 bases at J; junction bases unmatched: 4. Germline loops: CDR1 SGHRS, CDR2 YFSETQ. The CDR3 sequence is 16 residues long.

This chain links TRBV11-2 with TRBJ2-7, with D maybe TRBD1 (6 bases). This CDR3 has 13 residues. Trimming took off 0 bases at V and 4 bases at J, with 7 bases between the two ends. Germline CDR1 reads SGHAT; CDR2 reads FQNNGV. Here the CDR3 DNA reads TGTGCCAGCAGCTTAGATGGGACATACGAGCAGTACTTC. It codes for CASSLDGTYEQYF. The full variable domain, with the rest looked up from reference TRBV11-2 and TRBJ2-7, is EAGVAQSPRYKIIEKRQSVAFWCNPISGHATLYWYQQILGQGPKLLIQFQNNGVVDDSQLPKDRFSAERLKGVDSTLKIQPAKLEDSAVYLCASSLDGTYEQYFGPGTRLTVT.

In this sample, this clone turned up a few times. This CDR3 reads CASSLGGHEKLFF. CDR3 coding DNA: TGTGCCAGCAGCTTGGGAGGGCATGAAAAACTGTTTTTT. The rearrangement uses TRBV5-4 and TRBJ1-4; no clear D gene. The CDR3 runs to 13 residues. CDR1 is SGHNT and CDR2 is YYREEE in the germline V gene (reference sequence). The V end was cut by 0 bases, the J end by 6 bases, with 6 bases between.